This note documents a single T cell receptor beta chain sequence. The data were taken from a study of blood T cell repertoires in COVID-19. CDR1 MDHEN and CDR2 SYDVKM come from the germline V gene. V lost 5 bases, J lost 4 bases, and 4 bases stayed unmatched. This CDR3 has 14 residues. Clones were read by immunoSEQ multiplex PCR, and TCRdb kept only the in-frame ones, dropping some. This table holds more than 300,000 clones, about 89% found once. The chain carries TRBV28 and TRBJ2-2; 7 nucleotides agree with TRBD1. The sample taken for sequencing was PBMCs or T cells enriched from blood (not recorded which). This receptor was identified in a man aged 35-49 years in a cohort exposed to, infected with or recovered from COVID-19 (not recorded which). CDR3 loop: CASSRTGRTGELFF. CDR3 nucleotide sequence: TGTGCCAGCAGTCGGACAGGACGCACCGGGGAGCTGTTTTTT.